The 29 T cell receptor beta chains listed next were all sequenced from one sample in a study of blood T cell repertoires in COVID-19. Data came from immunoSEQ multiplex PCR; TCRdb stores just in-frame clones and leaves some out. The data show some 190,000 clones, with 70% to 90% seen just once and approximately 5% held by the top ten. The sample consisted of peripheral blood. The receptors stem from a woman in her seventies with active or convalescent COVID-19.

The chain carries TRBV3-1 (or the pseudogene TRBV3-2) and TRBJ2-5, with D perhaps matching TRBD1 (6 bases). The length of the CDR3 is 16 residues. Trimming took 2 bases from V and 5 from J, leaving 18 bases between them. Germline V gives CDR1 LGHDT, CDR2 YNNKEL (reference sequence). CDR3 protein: CASSQSGTGTRETQYF. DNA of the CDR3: TGTGCCAGCAGCCAAAGTGGAACAGGGACGCGTGAGACCCAGTACTTC.

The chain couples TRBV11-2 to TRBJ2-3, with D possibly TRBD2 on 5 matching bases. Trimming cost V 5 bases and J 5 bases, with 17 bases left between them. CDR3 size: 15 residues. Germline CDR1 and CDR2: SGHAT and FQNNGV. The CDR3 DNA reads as TGTGCCAGCAGCCCCGGGGTAGGGAGCGGAGATACGCAGTATTTT. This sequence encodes CASSPGVGSGDTQYF.

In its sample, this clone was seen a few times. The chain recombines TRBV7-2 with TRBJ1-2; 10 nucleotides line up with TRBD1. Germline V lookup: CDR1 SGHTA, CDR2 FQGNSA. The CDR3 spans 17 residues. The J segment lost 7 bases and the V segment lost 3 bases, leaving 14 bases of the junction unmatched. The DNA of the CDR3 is TGTGCCAGCAGCTTCCGACAGGGGGCGGGACACTATCGTGGCTACACCTTC. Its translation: CASSFRQGAGHYRGYTF. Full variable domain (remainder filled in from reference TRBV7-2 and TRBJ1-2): GAGVSQSPSNKVTEKGKDVELRCDPISGHTALYWYRQSLGQGLEFLIYFQGNSAPDKSGLPSDRFSAERTGGSVSTLTIQRTQQEDSAVYLCASSFRQGAGHYRGYTFGSGTRLTVV.

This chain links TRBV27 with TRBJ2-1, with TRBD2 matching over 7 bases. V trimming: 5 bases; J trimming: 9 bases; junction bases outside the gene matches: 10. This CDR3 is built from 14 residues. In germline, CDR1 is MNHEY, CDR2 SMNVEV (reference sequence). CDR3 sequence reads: CASSHGGRVGEQFF. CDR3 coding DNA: TGTGCCAGCAGTCACGGCGGGAGAGTCGGTGAGCAGTTCTTC.

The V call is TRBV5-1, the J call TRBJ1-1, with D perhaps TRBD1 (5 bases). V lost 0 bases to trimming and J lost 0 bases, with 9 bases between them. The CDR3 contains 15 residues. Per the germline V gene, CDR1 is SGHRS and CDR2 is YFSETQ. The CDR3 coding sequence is TGCGCCAGCAGCTTGGGGGGCACCCTGAACACTGAAGCTTTCTTT. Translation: CASSLGGTLNTEAFF.

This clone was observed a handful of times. This CDR3 reads CASSLGRTQYF. As DNA, the CDR3 is TGTGCCAGCAGTTTAGGTAGGACCCAGTACTTC. The chain carries TRBV28 and TRBJ2-5; D is ambiguous. Trimming left V 2 bases short and J 7 bases short, with 5 bases between. The CDR3 is 11 amino acids. Germline CDR1 is MDHEN and CDR2 is SYDVKM.

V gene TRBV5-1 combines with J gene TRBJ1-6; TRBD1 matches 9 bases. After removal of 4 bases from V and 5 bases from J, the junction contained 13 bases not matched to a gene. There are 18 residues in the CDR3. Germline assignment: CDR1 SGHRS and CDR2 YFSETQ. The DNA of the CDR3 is TGCGCCAGCAGCCTCCAGGACAGGGGAGCCTTCAATAATTCACCCCTCCACTTT. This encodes CASSLQDRGAFNNSPLHF.

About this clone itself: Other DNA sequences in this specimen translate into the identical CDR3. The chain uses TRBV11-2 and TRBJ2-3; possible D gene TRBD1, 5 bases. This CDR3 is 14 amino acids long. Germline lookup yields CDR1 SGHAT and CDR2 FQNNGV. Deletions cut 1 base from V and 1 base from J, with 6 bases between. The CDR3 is CASSLVQGTDTQYF. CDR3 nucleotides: TGTGCCAGCAGCTTAGTACAGGGCACAGATACGCAGTATTTT.

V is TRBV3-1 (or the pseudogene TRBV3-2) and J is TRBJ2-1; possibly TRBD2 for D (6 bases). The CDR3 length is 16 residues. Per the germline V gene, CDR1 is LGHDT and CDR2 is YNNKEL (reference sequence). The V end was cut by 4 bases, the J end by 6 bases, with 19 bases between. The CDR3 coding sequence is TGTGCCAGCAGCCCTCGGCGCGGGGAGCCGTTCAATGAGCAGTTCTTC. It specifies CASSPRRGEPFNEQFF.

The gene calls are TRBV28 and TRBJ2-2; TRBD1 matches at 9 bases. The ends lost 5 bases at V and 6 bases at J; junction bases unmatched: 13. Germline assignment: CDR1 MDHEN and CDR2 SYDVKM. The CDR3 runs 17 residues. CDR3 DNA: TGTGCCAGCAGTGGACACAGGGGGCCGGCTGTGGCCGGGGAGCTGTTTTTT. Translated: CASSGHRGPAVAGELFF.

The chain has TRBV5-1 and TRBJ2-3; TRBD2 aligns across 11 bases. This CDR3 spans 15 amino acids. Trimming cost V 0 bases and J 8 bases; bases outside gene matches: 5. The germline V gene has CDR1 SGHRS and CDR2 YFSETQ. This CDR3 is CASSLGIAGGSTQYF. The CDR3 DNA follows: TGCGCCAGCAGCTTGGGGATAGCGGGAGGGAGTACGCAGTATTTT.

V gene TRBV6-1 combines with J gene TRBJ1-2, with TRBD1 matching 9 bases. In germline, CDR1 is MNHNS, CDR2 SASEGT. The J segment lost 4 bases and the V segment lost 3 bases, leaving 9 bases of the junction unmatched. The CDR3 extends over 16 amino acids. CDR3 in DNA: TGTGCCAGCAGTGAGCTTACAGGGGGCCAGGGCTATGGCTACACCTTC. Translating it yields CASSELTGGQGYGYTF.

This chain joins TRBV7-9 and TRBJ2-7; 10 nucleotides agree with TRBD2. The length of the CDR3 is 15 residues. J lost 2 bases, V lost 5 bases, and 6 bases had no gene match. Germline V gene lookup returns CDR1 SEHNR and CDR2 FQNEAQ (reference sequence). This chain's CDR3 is CASSPILAGPYEQYF. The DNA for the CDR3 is TGTGCCAGCAGCCCCATACTAGCGGGACCCTACGAGCAGTACTTC.

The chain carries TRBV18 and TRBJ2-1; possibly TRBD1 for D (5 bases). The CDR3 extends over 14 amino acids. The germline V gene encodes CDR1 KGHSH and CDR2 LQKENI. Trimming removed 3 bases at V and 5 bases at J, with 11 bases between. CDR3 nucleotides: TGTGCCAGCTCACCGCGACAGCCCAACAATGAGCAGTTCTTC. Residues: CASSPRQPNNEQFF.

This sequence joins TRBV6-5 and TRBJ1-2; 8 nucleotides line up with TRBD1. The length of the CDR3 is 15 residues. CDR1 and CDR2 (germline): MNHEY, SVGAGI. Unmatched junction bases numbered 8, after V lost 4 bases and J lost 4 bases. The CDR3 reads CASSSTSQGGYGYTF. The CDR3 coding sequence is TGTGCCAGCAGTTCAACCTCACAGGGGGGCTATGGCTACACCTTC.

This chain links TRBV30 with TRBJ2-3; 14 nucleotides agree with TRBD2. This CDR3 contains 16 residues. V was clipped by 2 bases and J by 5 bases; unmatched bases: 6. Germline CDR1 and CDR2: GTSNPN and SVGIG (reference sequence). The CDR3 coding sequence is TGTGCCTGGAGTCACGGACTAGCGGGAGGATTAGATACGCAGTATTTT. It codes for CAWSHGLAGGLDTQYF.

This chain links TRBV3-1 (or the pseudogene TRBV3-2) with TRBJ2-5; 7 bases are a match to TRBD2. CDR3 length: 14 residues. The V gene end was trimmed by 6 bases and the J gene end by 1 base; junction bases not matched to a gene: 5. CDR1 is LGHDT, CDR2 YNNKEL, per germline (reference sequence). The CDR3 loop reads CASRTGTIQETQYF. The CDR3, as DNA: TGTGCCAGCAGGACTGGGACTATCCAAGAGACCCAGTACTTC.

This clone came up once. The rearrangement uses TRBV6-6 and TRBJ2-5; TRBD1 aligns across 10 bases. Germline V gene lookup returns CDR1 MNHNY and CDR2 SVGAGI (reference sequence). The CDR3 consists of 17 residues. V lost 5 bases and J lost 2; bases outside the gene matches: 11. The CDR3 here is CASSPGTGVWGQETQYF. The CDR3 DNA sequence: TGTGCCAGCAGTCCCGGGACAGGGGTATGGGGACAAGAGACCCAGTACTTC.

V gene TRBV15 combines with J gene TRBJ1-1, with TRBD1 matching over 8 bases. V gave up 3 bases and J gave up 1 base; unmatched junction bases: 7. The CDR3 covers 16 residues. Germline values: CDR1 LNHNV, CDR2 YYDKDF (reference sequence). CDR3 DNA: TGTGCCACCAGCAGCCGACAGGGGTCTAGGAACACTGAAGCTTTCTTT. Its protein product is CATSSRQGSRNTEAFF. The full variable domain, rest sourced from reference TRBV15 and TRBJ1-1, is DAMVIQNPRYQVTQFGKPVTLSCSQTLNHNVMYWYQQKSSQAPKLLFHYYDKDFNNEADTPDNFQSRRPNTSFCFLDIRSPGLGDTAMYLCATSSRQGSRNTEAFFGQGTRLTVV.

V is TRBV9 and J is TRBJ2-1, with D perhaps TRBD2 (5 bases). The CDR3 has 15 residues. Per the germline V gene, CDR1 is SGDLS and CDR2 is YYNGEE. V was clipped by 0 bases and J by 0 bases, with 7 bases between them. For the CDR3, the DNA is TGTGCCAGCAGCGTAGGGGAGAGCTCCTACAATGAGCAGTTCTTC. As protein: CASSVGESSYNEQFF. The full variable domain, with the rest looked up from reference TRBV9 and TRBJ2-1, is DSGVTQTPKHLITATGQRVTLRCSPRSGDLSVYWYQQSLDQGLQFLIQYYNGEERAKGNILERFSAQQFPDLHSELNLSSLELGDSALYFCASSVGESSYNEQFFGPGTRLTVL.

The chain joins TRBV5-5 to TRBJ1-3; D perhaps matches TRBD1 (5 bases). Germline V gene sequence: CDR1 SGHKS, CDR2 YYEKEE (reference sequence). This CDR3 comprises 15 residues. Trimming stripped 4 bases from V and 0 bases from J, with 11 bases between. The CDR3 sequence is CASSPGVHSGNTIYF. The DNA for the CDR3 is TGTGCCAGCAGCCCGGGGGTCCACTCTGGAAACACCATATATTTT.

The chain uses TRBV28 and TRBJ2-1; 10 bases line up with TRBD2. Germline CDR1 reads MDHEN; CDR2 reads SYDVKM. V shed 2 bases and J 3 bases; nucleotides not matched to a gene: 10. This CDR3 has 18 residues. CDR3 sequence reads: CASSLRGSGRRVYNEQFF. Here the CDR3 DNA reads TGTGCCAGCAGTTTACGTGGTAGCGGGAGGAGGGTCTACAATGAGCAGTTCTTC.

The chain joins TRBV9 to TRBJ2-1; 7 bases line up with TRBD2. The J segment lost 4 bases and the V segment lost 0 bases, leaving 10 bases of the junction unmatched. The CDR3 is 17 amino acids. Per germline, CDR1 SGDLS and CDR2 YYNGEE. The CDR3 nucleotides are TGTGCCAGCAGCGTAGACGGTCGGCTAGCGGATTACAATGAGCAGTTCTTC. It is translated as CASSVDGRLADYNEQFF.

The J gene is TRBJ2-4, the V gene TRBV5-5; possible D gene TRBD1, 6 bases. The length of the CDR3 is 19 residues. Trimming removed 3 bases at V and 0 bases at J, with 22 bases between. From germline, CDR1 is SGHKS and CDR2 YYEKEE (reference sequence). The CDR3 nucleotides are TGTGCCAGCAGCTCCCTCATACAGGGCAGCCAGATAGCCAAAAACATTCAGTACTTC. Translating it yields CASSSLIQGSQIAKNIQYF.

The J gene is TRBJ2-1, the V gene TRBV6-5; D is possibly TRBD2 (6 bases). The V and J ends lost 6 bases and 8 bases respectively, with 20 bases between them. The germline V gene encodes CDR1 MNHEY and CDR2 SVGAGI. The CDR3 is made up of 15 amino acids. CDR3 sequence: CASSLSGLPSDEQFF. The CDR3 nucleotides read TGTGCCAGCAGCCTATCCGGACTACCGTCGGATGAGCAGTTCTTC.

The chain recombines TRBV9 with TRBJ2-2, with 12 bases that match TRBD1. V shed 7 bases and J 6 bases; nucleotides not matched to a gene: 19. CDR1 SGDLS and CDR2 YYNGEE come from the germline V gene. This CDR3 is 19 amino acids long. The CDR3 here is CASGSPGQGASWRPGELFF. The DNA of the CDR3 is TGTGCCAGCGGGAGTCCGGGACAGGGGGCCTCCTGGCGTCCCGGGGAGCTGTTTTTT. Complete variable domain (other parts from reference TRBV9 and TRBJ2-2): DSGVTQTPKHLITATGQRVTLRCSPRSGDLSVYWYQQSLDQGLQFLIQYYNGEERAKGNILERFSAQQFPDLHSELNLSSLELGDSALYFCASGSPGQGASWRPGELFFGEGSRLTVL.

The DNA for the CDR3 is TGTGCCAGCTCCCAGGGGGGAAACTCCTACAATGAGCAGTTCTTC. Its translation is CASSQGGNSYNEQFF. The V gene is TRBV7-3, the J gene TRBJ2-1, with D maybe TRBD1 (7 bases). This CDR3 is 15 amino acids long. With 8 bases removed from V and 0 bases from J, the gap between germline ends came to 14 bases. CDR1 and CDR2 (germline): SGHTA, FQGTGA. Drawing the rest from reference TRBV7-3 and TRBJ2-1, the complete variable domain is GAGVSQTPSNKVTEKGKYVELRCDPISGHTALYWYRQSLGQGPEFLIYFQGTGAADDSGLPNDRFFAVRPEGSVSTLKIQRTERGDSAVYLCASSQGGNSYNEQFFGPGTRLTVL.

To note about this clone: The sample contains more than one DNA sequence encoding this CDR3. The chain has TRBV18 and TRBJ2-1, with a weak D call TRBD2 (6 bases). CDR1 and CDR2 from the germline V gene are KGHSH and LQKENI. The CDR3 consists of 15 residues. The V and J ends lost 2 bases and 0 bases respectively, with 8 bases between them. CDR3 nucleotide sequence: TGTGCCAGCTCACCAAGGGACTCCTCCTACAATGAGCAGTTCTTC. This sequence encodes CASSPRDSSYNEQFF.

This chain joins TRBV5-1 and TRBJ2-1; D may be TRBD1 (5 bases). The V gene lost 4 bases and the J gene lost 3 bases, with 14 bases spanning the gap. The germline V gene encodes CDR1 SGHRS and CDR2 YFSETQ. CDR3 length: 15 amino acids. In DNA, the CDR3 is TGCGCCAGCAGCGACGAGTCAGGGTTCTACAATGAGCAGTTCTTC. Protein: CASSDESGFYNEQFF.